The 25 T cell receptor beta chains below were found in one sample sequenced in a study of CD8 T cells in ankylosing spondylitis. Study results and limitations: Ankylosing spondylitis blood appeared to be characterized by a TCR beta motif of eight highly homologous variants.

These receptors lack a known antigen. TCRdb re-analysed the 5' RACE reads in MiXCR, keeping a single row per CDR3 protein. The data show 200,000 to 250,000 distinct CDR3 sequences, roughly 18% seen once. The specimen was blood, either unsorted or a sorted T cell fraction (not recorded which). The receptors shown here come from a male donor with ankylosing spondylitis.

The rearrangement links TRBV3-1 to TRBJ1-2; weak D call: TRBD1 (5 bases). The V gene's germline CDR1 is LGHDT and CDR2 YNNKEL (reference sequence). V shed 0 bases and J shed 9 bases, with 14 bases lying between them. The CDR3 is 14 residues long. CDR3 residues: CASSQEFVEGRYTF. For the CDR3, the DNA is TGTGCCAGCAGCCAAGAATTCGTCGAGGGGCGCTACACCTTC.

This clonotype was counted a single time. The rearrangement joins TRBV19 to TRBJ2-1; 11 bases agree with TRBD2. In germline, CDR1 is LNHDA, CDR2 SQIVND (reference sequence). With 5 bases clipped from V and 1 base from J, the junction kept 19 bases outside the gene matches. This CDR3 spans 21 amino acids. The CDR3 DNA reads TGTGCCAGTAGTTCCACGGCACTAACTAGCGGGGGATACTGGTCCTACAATGAGCAGTTCTTC. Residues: CASSSTALTSGGYWSYNEQFF.

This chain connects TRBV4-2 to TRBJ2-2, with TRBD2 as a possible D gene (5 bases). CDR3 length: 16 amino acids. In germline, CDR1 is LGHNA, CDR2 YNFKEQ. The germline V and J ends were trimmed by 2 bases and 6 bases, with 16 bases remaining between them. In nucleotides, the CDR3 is TGTGCCAGCAGCCAATTAGGTTTCGGGGTTGCCGGGGAGCTGTTTTTT. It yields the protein CASSQLGFGVAGELFF.

CDR3 amino acids: CASSFWVYEQFF. The CDR3 region has the DNA TGTGCCAGCAGCTTCTGGGTATATGAGCAGTTCTTC. The rearrangement joins TRBV7-9 to TRBJ2-1, with D hard to call. CDR1 is SEHNR and CDR2 is FQNEAQ in the germline V gene (reference sequence). This CDR3 spans 12 amino acids. V dropped 3 bases and J dropped 8 bases, with 8 bases sitting between them.

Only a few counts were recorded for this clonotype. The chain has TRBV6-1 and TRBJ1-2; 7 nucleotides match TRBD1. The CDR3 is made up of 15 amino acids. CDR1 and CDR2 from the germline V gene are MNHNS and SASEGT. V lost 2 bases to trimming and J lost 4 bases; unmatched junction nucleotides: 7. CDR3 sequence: CASSEIGGAAYGYTF. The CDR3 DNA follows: TGTGCCAGCAGTGAAATAGGGGGCGCAGCCTATGGCTACACCTTC.

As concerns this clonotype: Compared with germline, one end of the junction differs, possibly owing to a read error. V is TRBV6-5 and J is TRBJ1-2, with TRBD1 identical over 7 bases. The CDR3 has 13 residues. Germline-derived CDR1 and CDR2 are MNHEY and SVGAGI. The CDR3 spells CVSSYTGAGGYTF. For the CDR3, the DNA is TGTGTCAGCAGTTACACAGGGGCGGGTGGCTACACCTTC.

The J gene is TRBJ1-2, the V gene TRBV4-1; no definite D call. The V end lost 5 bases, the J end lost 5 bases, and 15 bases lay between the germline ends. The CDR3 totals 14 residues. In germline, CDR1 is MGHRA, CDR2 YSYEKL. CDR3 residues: CASSSPLAGYGYTF. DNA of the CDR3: TGCGCCAGCAGCTCACCCCTAGCGGGGTATGGCTACACCTTC.

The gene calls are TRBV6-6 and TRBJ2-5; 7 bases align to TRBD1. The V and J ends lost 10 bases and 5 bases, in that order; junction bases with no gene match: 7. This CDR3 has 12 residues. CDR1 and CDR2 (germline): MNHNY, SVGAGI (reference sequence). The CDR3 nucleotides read TGTGCCACCCGGACAGGTTTTGAGACCCAGTACTTC. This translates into CATRTGFETQYF.

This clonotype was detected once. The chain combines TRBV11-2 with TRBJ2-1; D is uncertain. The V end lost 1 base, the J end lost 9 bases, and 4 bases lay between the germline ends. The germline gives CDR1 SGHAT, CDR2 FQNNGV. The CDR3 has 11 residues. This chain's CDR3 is CASSLAPEQFF. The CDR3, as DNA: TGTGCCAGCAGCTTAGCACCTGAGCAGTTCTTC. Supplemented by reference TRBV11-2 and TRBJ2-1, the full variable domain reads EAGVAQSPRYKIIEKRQSVAFWCNPISGHATLYWYQQILGQGPKLLIQFQNNGVVDDSQLPKDRFSAERLKGVDSTLKIQPAKLEDSAVYLCASSLAPEQFFGPGTRLTVL.

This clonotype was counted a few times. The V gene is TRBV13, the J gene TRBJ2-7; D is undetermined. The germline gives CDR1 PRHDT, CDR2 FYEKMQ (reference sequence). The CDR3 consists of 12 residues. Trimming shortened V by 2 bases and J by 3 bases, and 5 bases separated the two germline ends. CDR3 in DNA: TGTGCCAGCAGCTTAAACCGCTACGAGCAGTACTTC. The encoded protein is CASSLNRYEQYF.

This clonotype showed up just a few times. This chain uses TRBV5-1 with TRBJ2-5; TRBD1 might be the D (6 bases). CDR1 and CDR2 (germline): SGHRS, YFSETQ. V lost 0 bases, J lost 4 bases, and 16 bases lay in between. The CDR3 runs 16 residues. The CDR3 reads CASSLGLGGFGETQYF. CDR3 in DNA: TGCGCCAGCAGCTTGGGTCTAGGGGGATTCGGAGAGACCCAGTACTTC.

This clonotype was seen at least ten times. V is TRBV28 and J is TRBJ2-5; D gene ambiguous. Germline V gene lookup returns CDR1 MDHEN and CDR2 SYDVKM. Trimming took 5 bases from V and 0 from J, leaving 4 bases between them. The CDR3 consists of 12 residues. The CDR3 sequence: CASSTYQETQYF. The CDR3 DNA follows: TGTGCCAGCAGTACATACCAAGAGACCCAGTACTTC.

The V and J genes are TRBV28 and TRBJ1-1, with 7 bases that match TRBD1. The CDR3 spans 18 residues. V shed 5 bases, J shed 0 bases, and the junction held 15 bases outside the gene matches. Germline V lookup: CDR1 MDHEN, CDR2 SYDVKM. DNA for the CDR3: TGTGCCAGCAGTCCCCACAGGGGCGGGCTTGTTATGAACACTGAAGCTTTCTTT. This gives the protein CASSPHRGGLVMNTEAFF.

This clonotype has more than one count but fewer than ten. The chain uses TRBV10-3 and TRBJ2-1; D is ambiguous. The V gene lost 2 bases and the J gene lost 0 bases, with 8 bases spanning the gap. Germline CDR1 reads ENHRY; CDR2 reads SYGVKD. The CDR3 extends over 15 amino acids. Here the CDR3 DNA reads TGTGCCATCAGTGAGGGGTCGAGCTCCTACAATGAGCAGTTCTTC. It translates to CAISEGSSSYNEQFF.

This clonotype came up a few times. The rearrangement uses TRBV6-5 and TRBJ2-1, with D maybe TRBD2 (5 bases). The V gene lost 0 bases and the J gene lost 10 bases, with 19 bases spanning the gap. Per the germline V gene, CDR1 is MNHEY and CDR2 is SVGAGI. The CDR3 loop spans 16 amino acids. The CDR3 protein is CASSYSIGPGIGEQFF. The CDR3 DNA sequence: TGTGCCAGCAGTTACTCGATCGGGCCGGGGATAGGGGAGCAGTTCTTC.

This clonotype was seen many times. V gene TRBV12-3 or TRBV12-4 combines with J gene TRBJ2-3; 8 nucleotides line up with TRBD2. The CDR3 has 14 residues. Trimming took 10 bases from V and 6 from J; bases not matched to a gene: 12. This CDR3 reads CANPGGTLLDTQYF. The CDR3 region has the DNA TGTGCCAACCCGGGAGGGACATTACTCGATACGCAGTATTTT.

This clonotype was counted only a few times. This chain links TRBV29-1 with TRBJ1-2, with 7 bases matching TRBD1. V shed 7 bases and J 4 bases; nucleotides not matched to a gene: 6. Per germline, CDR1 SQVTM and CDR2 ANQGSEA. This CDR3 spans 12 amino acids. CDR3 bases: TGCAGCGCCGAGACAGGGATCTATGGCTACACCTTC. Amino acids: CSAETGIYGYTF.

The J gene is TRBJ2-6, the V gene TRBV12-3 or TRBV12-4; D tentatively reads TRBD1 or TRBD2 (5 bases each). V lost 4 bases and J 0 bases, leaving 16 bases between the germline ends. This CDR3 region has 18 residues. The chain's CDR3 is CASSSPRGRYSGANVLTF. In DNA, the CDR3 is TGTGCCAGCAGTTCACCTCGGGGCAGATACTCTGGGGCCAACGTCCTGACTTTC.

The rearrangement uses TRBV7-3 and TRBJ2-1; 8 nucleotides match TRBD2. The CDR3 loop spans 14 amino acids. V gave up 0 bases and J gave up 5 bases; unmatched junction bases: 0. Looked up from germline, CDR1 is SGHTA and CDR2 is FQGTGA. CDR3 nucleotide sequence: TGTGCCAGCAGCTTAACCGGGGGGGACAATGAGCAGTTCTTC. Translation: CASSLTGGDNEQFF.

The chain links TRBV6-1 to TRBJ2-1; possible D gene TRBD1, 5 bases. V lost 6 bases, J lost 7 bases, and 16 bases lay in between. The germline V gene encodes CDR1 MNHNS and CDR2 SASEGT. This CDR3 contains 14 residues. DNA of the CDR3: TGTGCCAGCAGCCCCCCAATTGCAGGGAATGAGCAGTTCTTC. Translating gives CASSPPIAGNEQFF.

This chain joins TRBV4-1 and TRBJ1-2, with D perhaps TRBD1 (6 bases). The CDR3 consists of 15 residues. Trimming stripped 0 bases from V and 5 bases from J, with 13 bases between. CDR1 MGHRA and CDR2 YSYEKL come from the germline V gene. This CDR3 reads CASSQDRGAGYGYTF. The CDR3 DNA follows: TGCGCCAGCAGCCAAGATCGGGGGGCTGGGTATGGCTACACCTTC.

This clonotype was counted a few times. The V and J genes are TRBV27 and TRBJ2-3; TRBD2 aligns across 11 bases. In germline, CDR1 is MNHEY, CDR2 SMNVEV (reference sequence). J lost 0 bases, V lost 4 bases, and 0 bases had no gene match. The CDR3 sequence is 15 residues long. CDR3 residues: CASSWTSGSTDTQYF. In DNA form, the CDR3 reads TGTGCCAGCAGTTGGACTAGCGGGAGCACAGATACGCAGTATTTT.

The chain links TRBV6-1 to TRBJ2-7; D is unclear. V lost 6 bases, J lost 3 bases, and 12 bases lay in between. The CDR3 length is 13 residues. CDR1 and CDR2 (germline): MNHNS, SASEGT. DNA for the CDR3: TGTGCCAGCAGAGCGAACCTTGACTACGAGCAGTACTTC. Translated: CASRANLDYEQYF.

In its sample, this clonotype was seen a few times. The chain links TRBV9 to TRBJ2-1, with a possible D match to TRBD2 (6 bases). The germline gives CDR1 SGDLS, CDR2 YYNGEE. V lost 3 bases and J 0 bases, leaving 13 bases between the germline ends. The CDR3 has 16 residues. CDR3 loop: CASSGEEARSYNEQFF. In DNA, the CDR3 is TGTGCCAGCAGCGGGGAGGAAGCGCGCTCCTACAATGAGCAGTTCTTC.

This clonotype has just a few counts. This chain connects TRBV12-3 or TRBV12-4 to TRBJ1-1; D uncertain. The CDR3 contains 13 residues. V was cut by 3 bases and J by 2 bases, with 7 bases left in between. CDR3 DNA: TGTGCCAGCAGTTTCCTCACAAACACTGAAGCTTTCTTT. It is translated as CASSFLTNTEAFF.